This T cell receptor beta chain comes out of a study of sequential checkpoint blockade in melanoma. Study in general: Arm A got nivolumab then ipilimumab; arm B the reverse, 1:1.

The protocol was immunoSEQ multiplex PCR, while the TCRdb copy is restricted to in-frame clones and leaves out a portion. The data show about 28,000 clones, about 88% seen once. CDR1 is SQVTM and CDR2 is ANQGSEA in the germline V gene. Trimming took 4 bases from V and 5 from J; bases not matched to a gene: 13. The CDR3 covers 15 residues. Treatment given: randomized to nivolumab then ipilimumab (arm A) or the reverse (arm B). Patients had received no earlier DNA-damaging chemotherapy. The rearrangement joins TRBV29-1 to TRBJ2-7; 8 bases fit TRBD1. Sample: CD8+ T cells sorted from blood (inferred from file names), taken from a patient given nivolumab and ipilimumab in sequence. The clonotype was recovered from a human donor with melanoma. The CDR3 protein is CSVVGTRTGSDEQYF. DNA for the CDR3: TGCAGCGTTGTGGGAACACGGACAGGGAGCGACGAGCAGTACTTC.